Below, 28 T cell receptor beta chains from the same sample are listed, as sequenced in a study of blood T cell repertoires in COVID-19. Generated by immunoSEQ multiplex PCR, the TCRdb table keeps only in-frame clones and is missing some. The data show roughly 110,000 clones, around 80% seen once. Input material: peripheral blood. The origin of the receptors is a woman aged 55-70 years with acute or convalescent COVID-19.

J is TRBJ2-1 and V is TRBV10-2; 10 nucleotides match TRBD1. V shed 5 bases and J 10 bases; nucleotides not matched to a gene: 11. Germline V gene sequence: CDR1 WSHSY, CDR2 SAAADI. The CDR3 covers 15 residues. This CDR3 is CASSPGTGETDEQFF. CDR3 nucleotides: TGCGCCAGCAGTCCCGGGACAGGGGAAACTGACGAGCAGTTCTTC.

V gene TRBV2 combines with J gene TRBJ2-1; TRBD2 matches 8 bases. The ends lost 4 bases at V and 8 bases at J; junction bases unmatched: 19. The CDR3 has 18 amino acids. Germline loops: CDR1 SNHLY, CDR2 FYNNEI. CDR3 sequence: CASSGRRTSGGDVDEQFF. The CDR3 DNA follows: TGTGCCAGCAGTGGTCGACGAACTAGCGGAGGGGATGTCGATGAGCAGTTCTTC.

V and J are TRBV4-2 and TRBJ2-3, with 7 bases fitting TRBD2. Germline lookup yields CDR1 LGHNA and CDR2 YNFKEQ. V shed 0 bases, J shed 6 bases, and the junction held 0 bases outside the gene matches. The CDR3 is made up of 13 amino acids. CDR3 sequence reads: CASSQEAGDTQYF. In DNA, the CDR3 is TGTGCCAGCAGCCAAGAAGCGGGGGATACGCAGTATTTT.

V and J are TRBV2 and TRBJ2-2, with 12 bases matching TRBD2. The CDR3 runs 17 residues. Losses at the gene ends were 7 bases for V and 5 bases for J; bases not matched to a gene: 11. The germline V gene has CDR1 SNHLY and CDR2 FYNNEI. Here the CDR3 DNA reads TGTGCCAGCACCATTGCCGGGACTAGCGGGTTGACCGGGGAGCTGTTTTTT. It translates to CASTIAGTSGLTGELFF.

The chain uses TRBV27 and TRBJ1-5, with 8 bases identical to TRBD1. The CDR3 runs 15 residues. V shed 2 bases and J 3 bases; nucleotides not matched to a gene: 3. From germline, CDR1 is MNHEY and CDR2 SMNVEV (reference sequence). CDR3 sequence (DNA): TGTGCCAGCAGTTTACGGACAGGGACCAATCAGCCCCAGCATTTT. Its protein product is CASSLRTGTNQPQHF.

This clone was detected only once. V and J are TRBV7-2 and TRBJ2-1; 11 bases map to TRBD2. The CDR3 loop spans 16 amino acids. Germline V lookup: CDR1 SGHTA, CDR2 FQGNSA. Trimming took 1 base from V and 8 from J; bases not matched to a gene: 7. This CDR3 is CASSLVQLAGVDEQFF. Written as DNA, the CDR3 is TGTGCCAGCAGCTTAGTTCAACTAGCGGGAGTGGATGAGCAGTTCTTC.

The chain has TRBV5-4 and TRBJ2-1, with 11 bases identical to TRBD2. Germline CDR1 and CDR2: SGHNT and YYREEE (reference sequence). The CDR3 is made up of 15 amino acids. The V and J ends lost 5 bases and 6 bases, in that order; junction bases with no gene match: 7. The CDR3 DNA follows: TGTGCCAGCAGACCGCCGGGACTAGCGGCCAATGAGCAGTTCTTC. The encoded protein is CASRPPGLAANEQFF.

The rearrangement links TRBV18 to TRBJ2-7; 10 nucleotides agree with TRBD1. Germline-derived CDR1 and CDR2 are KGHSH and LQKENI. J gave up 2 bases and V 4 bases, and 8 bases lay outside the gene matches. The CDR3 has 16 residues. The CDR3 here is CASSLTTGTGAYEQYF. The CDR3 bases are TGTGCCAGCTCACTAACCACCGGGACAGGGGCCTACGAGCAGTACTTC. The full variable domain, rest sourced from reference TRBV18 and TRBJ2-7, is NAGVMQNPRHLVRRRGQEARLRCSPMKGHSHVYWYRQLPEEGLKFMVYLQKENIIDESGMPKERFSAEFPKEGPSILRIQQVVRGDSAAYFCASSLTTGTGAYEQYFGPGTRLTVT.

This chain links TRBV3-1 (or the pseudogene TRBV3-2) with TRBJ2-1; TRBD2 matches at 10 bases. The V gene's germline CDR1 is LGHDT and CDR2 YNNKEL (reference sequence). With V trimmed by 0 bases and J by 7 bases, 3 bases remained unmatched. This CDR3 has 15 amino acids. The CDR3 is CASSQDSLAGNEQFF. Here the CDR3 DNA reads TGTGCCAGCAGCCAAGACTCACTAGCGGGGAATGAGCAGTTCTTC.

V gene TRBV12-5 combines with J gene TRBJ1-1; D gene uncertain. The CDR3 runs 18 residues. Germline lookup yields CDR1 LGHNT and CDR2 FRNRAP. V lost 1 base to trimming and J lost 1 base, with 19 bases between them. The DNA for the CDR3 is TGTGCTAGTGGTTTGGCGACCTCGGCGGGGTTCGGGAACACTGAAGCTTTCTTT. Its protein product is CASGLATSAGFGNTEAFF.

CDR3 in amino acids: CASSSSSGGNYYNEQFF. Here the CDR3 DNA reads TGTGCCAGTAGTTCCTCTAGCGGGGGGAATTACTACAATGAGCAGTTCTTC. The chain joins TRBV19 to TRBJ2-1, with 11 bases matching TRBD2. The CDR3 has 17 amino acids. CDR1 LNHDA and CDR2 SQIVND come from the germline V gene (reference sequence). J lost 3 bases, V lost 5 bases, and 9 bases had no gene match.

The gene calls are TRBV7-6 and TRBJ1-1; TRBD1 matches at 8 bases. CDR1 and CDR2 from the germline V gene are SGHVS and FNYEAQ. This CDR3 contains 13 residues. The V segment lost 3 bases and the J segment 6 bases; nucleotides outside the gene matches: 3. The CDR3 region has the DNA TGTGCCAGCAGCTTGACAGGGGCGGCTGAAGCTTTCTTT. Its translation: CASSLTGAAEAFF.

This clone was seen a few times. V and J are TRBV9 and TRBJ1-2; 11 nucleotides align to TRBD1. The CDR3 length is 14 residues. Germline lookup yields CDR1 SGDLS and CDR2 YYNGEE. The V gene end was trimmed by 0 bases and the J gene end by 8 bases; junction bases not matched to a gene: 3. The DNA for the CDR3 is TGTGCCAGCAGCGTAGTTTGGGACAGGGGGGGCTACACCTTC. Its translation: CASSVVWDRGGYTF.

The chain recombines TRBV30 with TRBJ1-4; 10 bases map to TRBD1. With 0 bases clipped from V and 6 bases from J, the junction kept 4 bases outside the gene matches. Germline V gene sequence: CDR1 GTSNPN, CDR2 SVGIG (reference sequence). This CDR3 region has 15 residues. CDR3 sequence (DNA): TGTGCCTGGAGTGTACCGGGACAGGGGTATGAAAAACTGTTTTTT. It codes for CAWSVPGQGYEKLFF. Based on the CDR3 plus reference TRBV30 and TRBJ1-4, the full variable domain is SQTIHQWPATLVQPVGSPLSLECTVEGTSNPNLYWYRQAAGRGLQLLFYSVGIGQISSEVPQNLSASRPQDRQFILSSKKLLLSDSGFYLCAWSVPGQGYEKLFFGSGTQLSVL.

The chain is built from TRBV5-1 and TRBJ2-1; 13 bases map to TRBD2. CDR3 size: 15 residues. Trimming at V came to 4 bases and at J to 6 bases, leaving 4 bases not matched to a gene. Germline V gives CDR1 SGHRS, CDR2 YFSETQ. The CDR3 DNA reads TGCGCCAGCAGCCCACTAGCGGGAGGGAGCAATGAGCAGTTCTTC. As protein: CASSPLAGGSNEQFF.

The chain joins TRBV5-1 to TRBJ1-6; tentative D call: TRBD1 (6 bases). V gave up 4 bases and J gave up 10 bases, with 15 bases separating them. The CDR3 runs 14 residues. Per germline, CDR1 SGHRS and CDR2 YFSETQ. DNA for the CDR3: TGCGCCAGCAGCCAGGGGTTGGAGAGCTCACCCCTCCACTTT. Translating it yields CASSQGLESSPLHF.

This chain links TRBV6-1 with TRBJ1-1, with D maybe TRBD1 (5 bases). Germline V gene lookup returns CDR1 MNHNS and CDR2 SASEGT. This CDR3 has 15 amino acids. Between the trimmed V and J ends, which lost 2 bases and 5 bases, there was a span of 15 bases. CDR3 in amino acids: CASSELRRGGTEAFF. CDR3 in DNA: TGTGCCAGCAGTGAACTTAGAAGGGGAGGGACTGAAGCTTTCTTT.

CDR3 residues: CASSEGQFMNTEAFF. CDR3 in DNA: TGTGCCAGCAGTGAAGGACAGTTCATGAACACTGAAGCTTTCTTT. The V call is TRBV6-1, the J call TRBJ1-1; possibly TRBD1 for D (5 bases). V was pared by 1 base and J by 0 bases, with 9 bases between. The length of the CDR3 is 15 residues. Germline V gives CDR1 MNHNS, CDR2 SASEGT.

The chain has TRBV19 and TRBJ1-5; possible D gene TRBD1, 6 bases. The CDR3 spans 20 residues. Germline CDR1 is LNHDA and CDR2 is SQIVND (reference sequence). Trimming removed 9 bases from V and 0 bases from J, with 30 bases in between. The CDR3 DNA is TGTGCCAGCGCGGTTAGGGGGTGGCCCTCGAGGGGAAATAGCAATCAGCCCCAGCATTTT. Translated: CASAVRGWPSRGNSNQPQHF.

This clone was detected a few times. The CDR3 DNA reads TGTGCCAGCAGTGGAGACCCAGGGAAATTACAGCCCCAGCATTTT. This encodes CASSGDPGKLQPQHF. This chain connects TRBV2 to TRBJ1-5; TRBD1 is a possible D gene (5 bases). Deletions cut 4 bases from V and 7 bases from J, with 17 bases between. The germline CDR1 and CDR2 sequences are SNHLY and FYNNEI. The CDR3 contains 15 residues.

The gene calls are TRBV28 and TRBJ1-4; D not resolved. V lost 3 bases to trimming and J lost 3 bases, with 8 bases between them. Germline assignment: CDR1 MDHEN and CDR2 SYDVKM. The CDR3 length is 14 residues. For the CDR3, the DNA is TGTGCCAGCAGTTTCACCGCGGCTAATGAAAAACTGTTTTTT. This codes for CASSFTAANEKLFF.

In its sample, this clone was seen a few times. The V call is TRBV9, the J call TRBJ2-3; 8 bases match TRBD2. J lost 0 bases, V lost 0 bases, and 3 bases had no gene match. Germline values: CDR1 SGDLS, CDR2 YYNGEE. The CDR3 consists of 16 residues. The CDR3 nucleotides are TGTGCCAGCAGCGTAGATAGCGGGGTTAGCACAGATACGCAGTATTTT. Amino acids: CASSVDSGVSTDTQYF.

The V call is TRBV7-2, the J call TRBJ2-7; D perhaps matches TRBD2 (7 bases). The length of the CDR3 is 15 residues. Deletions cut 1 base from V and 3 bases from J, with 13 bases between. CDR1 and CDR2 from the germline V gene are SGHTA and FQGNSA. CDR3 sequence: CASSLEGGVGYEQYF. The CDR3 bases are TGTGCCAGCAGCTTAGAGGGGGGGGTCGGCTACGAGCAGTACTTC.

The gene calls are TRBV30 and TRBJ2-7, with D perhaps matching TRBD1 (5 bases). The germline V and J ends were trimmed by 2 bases and 4 bases, with 18 bases remaining between them. This CDR3 is built from 15 residues. Germline V gene sequence: CDR1 GTSNPN, CDR2 SVGIG (reference sequence). For the CDR3, the DNA is TGTGCCTGGAGTCTTGGTCCGCAGGGAAAATACGAGCAGTACTTC. It is translated as CAWSLGPQGKYEQYF.

The chain carries TRBV4-2 and TRBJ1-2, with TRBD1 identical over 11 bases. V trimming: 0 bases; J trimming: 0 bases; junction bases outside the gene matches: 6. The CDR3 is made up of 18 amino acids. Looked up from germline, CDR1 is LGHNA and CDR2 is YNFKEQ. For the CDR3, the DNA is TGTGCCAGCAGCCAAGATGGGGGGACAGGGGGTGCTAACTATGGCTACACCTTC. Translation gives CASSQDGGTGGANYGYTF.

J is TRBJ2-5 and V is TRBV5-1; 7 nucleotides match TRBD2. This CDR3 region has 16 residues. Germline V lookup: CDR1 SGHRS, CDR2 YFSETQ. V shed 1 base and J 4 bases; nucleotides not matched to a gene: 10. The CDR3 region is CASSLYLSGEGETQYF. For the CDR3, the DNA is TGCGCCAGCAGCTTGTATCTTAGTGGGGAGGGAGAGACCCAGTACTTC.

The chain links TRBV2 to TRBJ2-1; 9 bases fit TRBD1. V dropped 8 bases and J dropped 4; count of bases not matched to a gene: 9. CDR3 length: 15 amino acids. CDR1 is SNHLY, CDR2 FYNNEI, per germline. The CDR3 sequence is CASRARQGVYNEQFF. The CDR3 DNA reads as TGTGCCAGCCGCGCCCGACAGGGGGTTTACAATGAGCAGTTCTTC. Looking up the rest from reference TRBV2 and TRBJ2-1 gives the full variable domain: EPEVTQTPSHQVTQMGQEVILRCVPISNHLYFYWYRQILGQKVEFLVSFYNNEISEKSEIFDDQFSVERPDGSNFTLKIRSTKLEDSAMYFCASRARQGVYNEQFFGPGTRLTVL.

The rearrangement links TRBV5-6 to TRBJ1-3; D may be TRBD1 (6 bases). CDR3 length: 16 residues. The germline V and J ends were trimmed by 3 bases and 4 bases, with 17 bases remaining between them. CDR1 SGHDT and CDR2 YYEEEE come from the germline V gene. The CDR3 bases are TGTGCCAGCAGCTACTTACAGGGCGGATCGGGAAACACCATATATTTT. Translating it yields CASSYLQGGSGNTIYF. The full variable domain, in which reference TRBV5-6 and TRBJ1-3 provide the parts outside the CDR3, is DAGVTQSPTHLIKTRGQQVTLRCSPKSGHDTVSWYQQALGQGPQFIFQYYEEEERQRGNFPDRFSGHQFPNYSSELNVNALLLGDSALYLCASSYLQGGSGNTIYFGEGSWLTVV.